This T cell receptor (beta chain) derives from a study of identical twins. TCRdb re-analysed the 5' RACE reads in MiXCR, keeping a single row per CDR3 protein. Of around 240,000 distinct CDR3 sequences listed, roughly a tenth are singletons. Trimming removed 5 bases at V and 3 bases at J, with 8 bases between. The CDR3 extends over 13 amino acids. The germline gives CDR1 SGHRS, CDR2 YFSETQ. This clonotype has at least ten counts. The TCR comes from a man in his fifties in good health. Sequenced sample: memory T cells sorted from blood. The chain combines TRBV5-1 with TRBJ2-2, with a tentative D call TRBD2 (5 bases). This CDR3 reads CASRGADTGELFF. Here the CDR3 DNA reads TGCGCCAGCAGAGGAGCGGACACCGGGGAGCTGTTTTTT.